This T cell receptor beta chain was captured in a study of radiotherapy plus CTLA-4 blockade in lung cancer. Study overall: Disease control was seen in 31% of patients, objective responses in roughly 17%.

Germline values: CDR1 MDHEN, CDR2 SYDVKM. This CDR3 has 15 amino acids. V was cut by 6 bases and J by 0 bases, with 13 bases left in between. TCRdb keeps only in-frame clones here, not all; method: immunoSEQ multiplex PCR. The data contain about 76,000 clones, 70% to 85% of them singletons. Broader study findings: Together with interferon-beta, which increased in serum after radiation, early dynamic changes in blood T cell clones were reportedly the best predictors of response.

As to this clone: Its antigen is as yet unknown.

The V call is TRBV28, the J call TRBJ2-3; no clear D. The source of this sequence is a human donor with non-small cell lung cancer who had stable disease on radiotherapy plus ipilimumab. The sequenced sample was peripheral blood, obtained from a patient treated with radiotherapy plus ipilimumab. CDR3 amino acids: CASREGSRSTDTQYF. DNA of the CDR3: TGTGCCAGCAGGGAAGGGTCGAGGAGCACAGATACGCAGTATTTT.